A selection of T cell receptor beta chains follows, all from one sample in a study of CD8 T cells in ankylosing spondylitis. Each CDR3 protein gets one entry after TCRdb re-called the 5' RACE reads with MiXCR. The sample yields 100,000 to 150,000 distinct CDR3 sequences, roughly 17% seen once. The sequenced sample was blood, either unsorted or a sorted T cell fraction (not recorded which). These receptors were taken from a male donor with ankylosing spondylitis. Each CDR3 is given without its conserved first and last residue. D genes are given only for firm matches.

v_gene: TRBV6-5; d_gene: .; j_gene: TRBJ2-7; CDR3aa: ASSYLGASEQY
v_gene: TRBV27; d_gene: .; j_gene: TRBJ2-1; CDR3aa: ASGGRRSYNEQF
v_gene: TRBV12-3/TRBV12-4; d_gene: TRBD2; j_gene: TRBJ2-7; CDR3aa: ASSLLAGEWYEQY
v_gene: TRBV29-1; d_gene: .; j_gene: TRBJ1-3; CDR3aa: SVVMGDSGNTIY
v_gene: TRBV7-6; d_gene: TRBD1; j_gene: TRBJ2-6; CDR3aa: ASSPRDSISGANVLT
v_gene: TRBV6-5; d_gene: .; j_gene: TRBJ2-7; CDR3aa: ASSSENEQY
v_gene: TRBV28; d_gene: TRBD1; j_gene: TRBJ2-2; CDR3aa: ASEGGHQGDTGELF
v_gene: TRBV27; d_gene: TRBD2; j_gene: TRBJ2-7; CDR3aa: ASSFGHPGTSGSYEQY
v_gene: TRBV6-5; d_gene: .; j_gene: TRBJ2-1; CDR3aa: ASSYGAGSSYNEQF
v_gene: TRBV10-3; d_gene: TRBD1; j_gene: TRBJ2-7; CDR3aa: AISEDRGLGSYEQY
v_gene: TRBV2; d_gene: TRBD1; j_gene: TRBJ1-4; CDR3aa: ASSERDRSYLDEKLF
v_gene: TRBV4-1; d_gene: .; j_gene: TRBJ1-1; CDR3aa: ASRTPAGVNTEAF
v_gene: TRBV5-1; d_gene: .; j_gene: TRBJ2-7; CDR3aa: ASSYLTGSTYEQY
v_gene: TRBV20-1; d_gene: .; j_gene: TRBJ2-7; CDR3aa: SARVRSPYEQY
v_gene: TRBV28; d_gene: .; j_gene: TRBJ2-1; CDR3aa: ASSRLTFALEQF
v_gene: TRBV28; d_gene: TRBD2; j_gene: TRBJ2-3; CDR3aa: ASRGTSGSKNTQY
v_gene: TRBV6-5; d_gene: .; j_gene: TRBJ1-1; CDR3aa: ASSYVGTAF
v_gene: TRBV5-1; d_gene: TRBD1; j_gene: TRBJ2-2; CDR3aa: ASGQPTRTGDGGNTGELF
v_gene: TRBV27; d_gene: TRBD2; j_gene: TRBJ2-7; CDR3aa: ASSGLAGALEQY
v_gene: TRBV7-8; d_gene: TRBD2; j_gene: TRBJ2-1; CDR3aa: ASSKRLASYNEQF
v_gene: TRBV14; d_gene: .; j_gene: TRBJ2-7; CDR3aa: ASSPTGVGEQY
v_gene: TRBV3-1; d_gene: .; j_gene: TRBJ1-2; CDR3aa: ASSQDPRTELNYGYT
v_gene: TRBV4-1; d_gene: TRBD2; j_gene: TRBJ2-3; CDR3aa: ASSQLAGGPDTQY
v_gene: TRBV27; d_gene: .; j_gene: TRBJ2-1; CDR3aa: ASVGTLNEQF
v_gene: TRBV9; d_gene: .; j_gene: TRBJ2-7; CDR3aa: ASSLRREDGEQY
v_gene: TRBV29-1; d_gene: .; j_gene: TRBJ2-7; CDR3aa: SVERAGKTYEQY
v_gene: TRBV12-3/TRBV12-4; d_gene: .; j_gene: TRBJ1-1; CDR3aa: ASSFGGGTEAF
v_gene: TRBV10-3; d_gene: .; j_gene: TRBJ2-7; CDR3aa: AIKRDNLIDEQY
v_gene: TRBV5-1; d_gene: TRBD2; j_gene: TRBJ2-5; CDR3aa: ASSPFLAGPQETQY
v_gene: TRBV7-9; d_gene: TRBD2; j_gene: TRBJ2-3; CDR3aa: ASSPERPGGPGDTQY
v_gene: TRBV7-9; d_gene: TRBD1; j_gene: TRBJ2-5; CDR3aa: ASRLATGGFQETQY
v_gene: TRBV6-2/TRBV6-3; d_gene: .; j_gene: TRBJ1-1; CDR3aa: ASSYPTVENTEAF
v_gene: TRBV2; d_gene: .; j_gene: TRBJ2-2; CDR3aa: ASTGQTGELF
v_gene: TRBV28; d_gene: TRBD1; j_gene: TRBJ2-2; CDR3aa: ASSLGQGDTGELF
v_gene: TRBV20-1; d_gene: TRBD2; j_gene: TRBJ2-7; CDR3aa: SARGLAGVSPVYEQY
v_gene: TRBV9; d_gene: .; j_gene: TRBJ2-7; CDR3aa: ASIPGEDSLY
v_gene: TRBV9; d_gene: TRBD1; j_gene: TRBJ1-2; CDR3aa: ASSDGQGWYGYT
v_gene: TRBV5-1; d_gene: .; j_gene: TRBJ1-2; CDR3aa: ASRAKDYGYT
v_gene: TRBV6-1; d_gene: TRBD2; j_gene: TRBJ2-5; CDR3aa: ASSLLRTSGRRQETQY
v_gene: TRBV9; d_gene: .; j_gene: TRBJ2-1; CDR3aa: ASSPRDGSGAYNEQF
v_gene: TRBV25-1; d_gene: .; j_gene: TRBJ2-2; CDR3aa: ASSRPPGELF
v_gene: TRBV25-1; d_gene: TRBD1; j_gene: TRBJ2-7; CDR3aa: ASSWGQGSYEQY
v_gene: TRBV7-3; d_gene: .; j_gene: TRBJ2-1; CDR3aa: ASSLEDLNEQF